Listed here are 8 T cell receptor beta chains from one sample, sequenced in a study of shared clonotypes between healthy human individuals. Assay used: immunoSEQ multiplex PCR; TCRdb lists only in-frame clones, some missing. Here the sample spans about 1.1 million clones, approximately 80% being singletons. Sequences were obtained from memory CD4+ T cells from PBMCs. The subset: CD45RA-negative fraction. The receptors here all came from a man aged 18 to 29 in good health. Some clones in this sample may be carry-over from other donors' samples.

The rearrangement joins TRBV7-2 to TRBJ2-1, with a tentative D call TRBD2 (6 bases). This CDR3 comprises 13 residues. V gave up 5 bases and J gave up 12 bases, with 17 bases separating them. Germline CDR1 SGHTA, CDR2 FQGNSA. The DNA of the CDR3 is TGTGCCAGCAGCCCCCGACGGGAGTTCGGGCAGTTCTTC. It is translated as CASSPRREFGQFF.

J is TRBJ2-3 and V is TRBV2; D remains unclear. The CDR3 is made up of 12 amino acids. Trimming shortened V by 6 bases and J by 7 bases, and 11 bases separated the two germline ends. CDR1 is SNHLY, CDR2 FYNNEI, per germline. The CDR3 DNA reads TGTGCCAGCAGCGTAAGCCCTTATACGCAGTATTTT. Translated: CASSVSPYTQYF.

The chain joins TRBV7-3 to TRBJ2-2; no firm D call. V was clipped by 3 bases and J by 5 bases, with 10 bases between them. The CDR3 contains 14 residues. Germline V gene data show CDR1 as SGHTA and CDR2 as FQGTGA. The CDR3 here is CASSFGSLTGELFF. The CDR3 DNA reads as TGTGCCAGCAGCTTCGGGTCTCTTACCGGGGAGCTGTTTTTT.

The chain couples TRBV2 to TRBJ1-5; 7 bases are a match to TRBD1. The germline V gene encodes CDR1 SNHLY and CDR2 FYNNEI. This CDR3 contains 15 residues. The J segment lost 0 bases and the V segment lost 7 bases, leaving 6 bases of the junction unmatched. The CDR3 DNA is TGTGCCAGCACCGGAAGGGGGCTTAGCAATCAGCCCCAGCATTTT. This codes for CASTGRGLSNQPQHF.

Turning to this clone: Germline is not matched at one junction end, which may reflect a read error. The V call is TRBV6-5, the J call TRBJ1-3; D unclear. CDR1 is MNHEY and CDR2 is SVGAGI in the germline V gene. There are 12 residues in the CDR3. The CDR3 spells CASLSSGNTICF. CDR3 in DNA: TGTGCCAGCTTGAGCTCTGGAAACACCATATGTTTT.

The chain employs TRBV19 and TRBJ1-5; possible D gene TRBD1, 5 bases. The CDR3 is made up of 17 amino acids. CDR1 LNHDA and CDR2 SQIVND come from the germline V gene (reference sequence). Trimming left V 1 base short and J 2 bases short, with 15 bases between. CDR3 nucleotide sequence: TGTGCCAGTAGTATAGCGGGGGGGTCCGGTGGCAATCAGCCCCAGCATTTT. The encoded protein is CASSIAGGSGGNQPQHF.

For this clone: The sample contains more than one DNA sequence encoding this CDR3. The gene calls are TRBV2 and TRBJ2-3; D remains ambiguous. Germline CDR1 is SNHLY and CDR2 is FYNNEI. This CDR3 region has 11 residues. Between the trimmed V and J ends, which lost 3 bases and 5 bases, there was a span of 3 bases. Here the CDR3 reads CASSDVDTQYF. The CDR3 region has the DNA TGTGCCAGCAGTGACGTAGATACGCAGTATTTT.

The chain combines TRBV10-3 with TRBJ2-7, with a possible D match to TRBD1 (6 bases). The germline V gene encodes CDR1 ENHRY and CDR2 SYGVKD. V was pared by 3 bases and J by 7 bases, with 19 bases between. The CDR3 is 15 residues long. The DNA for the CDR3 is TGTGCCATCAGTGACGGGACAAAACTCTCTGGGGAGCAGTACTTC. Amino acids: CAISDGTKLSGEQYF.